The present TCR beta chain was sequenced within a study of blood T cell repertoires in COVID-19. Study summary: Spain, Italy and the United States supplied samples that represented acute and convalescent COVID-19. Sources were T cells, B-cell-depleted T cells, or PBMCs; the material itself was cDNA or gDNA.

Per the original methods: Researchers report that nucleated cell counts were estimated from reference gene primer amplification. Using immunoSEQ multiplex PCR, the repertoire was profiled, and TCRdb retains in-frame clones only, with some absent. That table gives V, J and clone size, and the DNA gave D and trimming. This table has some 250,000 clones, about 88% appearing once. The TCR sequence derives from a woman aged 70-85 years with active or convalescent COVID-19. Sequencing was performed on peripheral blood.

This chain's CDR3 is CASSYGQGREAFF. In nucleotides, the CDR3 is TGTGCCAGCAGTTACGGACAGGGAAGGGAAGCTTTCTTT. The V gene is TRBV6-5, the J gene TRBJ1-1; 8 bases fit TRBD1. The CDR3 length is 13 residues. The germline V gene encodes CDR1 MNHEY and CDR2 SVGAGI. V trimming: 2 bases; J trimming: 8 bases; junction bases outside the gene matches: 4.